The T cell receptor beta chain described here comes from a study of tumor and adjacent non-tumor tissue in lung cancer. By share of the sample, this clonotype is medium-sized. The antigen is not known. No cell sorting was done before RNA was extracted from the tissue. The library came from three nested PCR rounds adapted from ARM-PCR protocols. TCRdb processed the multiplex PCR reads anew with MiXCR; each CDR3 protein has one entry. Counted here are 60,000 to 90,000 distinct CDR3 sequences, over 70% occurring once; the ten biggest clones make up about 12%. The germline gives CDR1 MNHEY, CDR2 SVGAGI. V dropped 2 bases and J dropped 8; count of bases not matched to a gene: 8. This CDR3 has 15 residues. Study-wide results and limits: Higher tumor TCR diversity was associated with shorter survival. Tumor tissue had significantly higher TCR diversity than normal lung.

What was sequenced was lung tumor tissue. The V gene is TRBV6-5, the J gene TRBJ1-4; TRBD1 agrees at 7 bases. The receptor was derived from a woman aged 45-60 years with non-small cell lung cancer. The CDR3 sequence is CASSYAGSGQEKLFF. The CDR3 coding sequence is TGTGCCAGCAGTTACGCCGGGTCGGGACAGGAAAAACTGTTTTTT.